This T cell receptor (beta chain) was observed in a study of blood T cell repertoires in COVID-19. Study summary: Material from acute and convalescent COVID-19 was sourced from the United States, Italy and Spain.

Authors' analysis steps: Reference gene primers were amplified, and this amplification served to estimate nucleated cell counts. Generated by immunoSEQ multiplex PCR, the TCRdb table keeps only in-frame clones and is missing some. That table is the source of V, J and clone size, and D and trimming were worked out from the DNA. The sample has about 220,000 clones, about 83% seen once; the top ten hold approximately 6.5%. The CDR3 length is 19 residues. The junction had 16 bases not matched to a gene; V was cut back by 2 bases and J by 7 bases. CDR1 MNHNS and CDR2 SASEGT come from the germline V gene. The study drew participants aged about 18 to 95 years from under 30 US areas.

The sequenced sample was PBMCs or T cells enriched from blood (not recorded which). The TCR sequence derives from a woman between 40 and 50 years old who had recovered from COVID-19. The J gene is TRBJ2-7, the V gene TRBV6-1; 14 bases are shared with TRBD2. The CDR3 here is CASSENPGLWGLAGEEQYF. The CDR3 coding sequence is TGTGCCAGCAGTGAAAATCCCGGCTTGTGGGGACTAGCGGGAGAGGAGCAGTACTTC.